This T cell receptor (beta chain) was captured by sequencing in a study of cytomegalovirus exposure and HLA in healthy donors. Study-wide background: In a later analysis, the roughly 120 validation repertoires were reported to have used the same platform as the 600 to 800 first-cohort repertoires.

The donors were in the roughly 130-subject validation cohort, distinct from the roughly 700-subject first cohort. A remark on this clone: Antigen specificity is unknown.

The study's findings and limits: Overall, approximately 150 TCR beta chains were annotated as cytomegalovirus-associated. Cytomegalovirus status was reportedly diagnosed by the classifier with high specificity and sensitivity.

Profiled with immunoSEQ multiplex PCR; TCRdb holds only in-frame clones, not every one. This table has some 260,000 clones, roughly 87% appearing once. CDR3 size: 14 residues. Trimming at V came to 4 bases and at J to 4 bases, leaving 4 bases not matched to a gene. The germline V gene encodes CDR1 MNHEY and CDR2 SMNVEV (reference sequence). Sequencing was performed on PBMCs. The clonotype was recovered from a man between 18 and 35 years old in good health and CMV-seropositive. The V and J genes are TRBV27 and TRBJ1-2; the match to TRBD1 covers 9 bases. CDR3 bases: TGTGCCAGCAGTTCGGACAGGGGCCTCTATGGCTACACCTTC. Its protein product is CASSSDRGLYGYTF.